These 5 T cell receptor beta chains share one sample of origin, sequenced in a study of glioma-infiltrating T cells (dated by TCRdb to 2015 to 2016). The sequencer listed for this sample is Illumina MiSeq. TCR alpha and beta CDR3 regions were amplified with the iRepertoire nested amplicon-rescue multiplex PCR (arm-PCR) platform from RNA. TCRdb trimmed public reads at Q25 via fastp, called clones via MiXCR and kept in-frame beta chains. Records with the same CDR3 protein are collapsed into one entry carrying the most frequent genes and DNA. The sample table shows 400,000 or so distinct CDR3 sequences, and roughly two fifths are seen once. The biggest ten clones account for more than 10% of the sample. The sequenced material came from glioma tissue, nonneoplastic brain tissue, or PBMCs (not recorded which). These receptors all come from a human donor with low-grade glioma or glioblastoma, undergoing nonglioma brain surgery, or in good health (not recorded which).

This clonotype was counted ten times or more. The chain carries TRBV6-4 and TRBJ2-1; TRBD2 agrees at 7 bases. With V trimmed by 0 bases and J by 1 base, 0 bases remained unmatched. The length of the CDR3 is 15 residues. CDR1 and CDR2 from the germline V gene are MRHNA and SNTAGT. This CDR3 is CASSDSSGSYNEQFF. The CDR3 coding sequence is TGTGCCAGCAGTGACTCTAGCGGGTCCTACAATGAGCAGTTCTTC.

V gene TRBV20-1 combines with J gene TRBJ1-6; 8 bases line up with TRBD1. This CDR3 comprises 15 residues. Trimming took 0 bases from V and 9 from J; bases not matched to a gene: 7. The germline CDR1 and CDR2 sequences are DFQATT and SNEGSKA (reference sequence). The CDR3 region has the DNA TGCAGTGCTAGAGATCTACAGGGGGAACTTTCACCCCTCCACTTT. It is translated as CSARDLQGELSPLHF.

This clonotype appeared a few times. This may stem from a read error, because a much larger clone lies one nucleotide away. The chain combines TRBV27 with TRBJ1-1; no firm D call. This CDR3 is built from 13 residues. The germline V gene encodes CDR1 MNHEY and CDR2 SMNVEV (reference sequence). This chain's CDR3 is CASSAMKNTVAFF. The CDR3 nucleotides read TGTGCCAGCAGTGCGATGAAGAACACTGTAGCTTTCTTT.

This rearrangement joins TRBV4-2 to TRBJ1-2, with 7 bases aligning to TRBD1. Germline CDR1 is LGHNA and CDR2 is YNFKEQ. This CDR3 is built from 15 residues. Germline trimming cut 0 bases from V and 7 bases from J; bases unmatched to any gene: 8. The CDR3 here is CASSQDPRQGSGYTF. The CDR3 region has the DNA TGTGCCAGCAGCCAAGACCCACGACAGGGCAGTGGCTACACCTTC.

This chain uses TRBV27 with TRBJ2-1, with 10 bases matching TRBD1. From germline, CDR1 is MNHEY and CDR2 SMNVEV (reference sequence). V lost 1 base and J lost 4; bases outside the gene matches: 1. This CDR3 spans 15 amino acids. CDR3 loop: CASSLWTGGYNEQFF. The CDR3 DNA reads as TGTGCCAGCAGTTTATGGACAGGGGGATACAATGAGCAGTTCTTC.